This T cell receptor (beta chain) was sequenced during a study of blood T cell repertoires in COVID-19. As for the study in general: From the United States, Italy and Spain came samples of acute and convalescent COVID-19.

Germline V gives CDR1 GTSNPN, CDR2 SVGIG (reference sequence). CDR3 length equals 12 residues. After removal of 4 bases from V and 10 bases from J, the junction contained 7 bases not matched to a gene. This table comes from immunoSEQ multiplex PCR, and its TCRdb copy is limited to in-frame clones, with some not included. The sample has about 18,000 clones, around 90% seen once. The sequence was collected from a human donor in a cohort sampled during active COVID-19. The specimen sequenced was peripheral blood. This rearrangement joins TRBV30 to TRBJ2-3; 8 nucleotides agree with TRBD2. CDR3 residues: CAWTRTSYAQYF. CDR3 nucleotides: TGTGCCTGGACTAGGACTAGCTACGCGCAGTATTTT.